This paragraph covers one T cell receptor (beta chain) sequence. What it binds is not known. Excluded were patients having autoimmune disease history or systemic immunosuppression. This entry belongs to a study of OX40 agonist ivuxolimab in advanced cancers. For the study at large: At doses from 0.01 to 10 mg/kg, patients were given intravenous ivuxolimab every 2 weeks. Overall study findings and caveats: Dosing at 0.1 to 3.0 mg/kg was accompanied by clonal expansion of CD4+ and CD8+ blood T cells by week 6. Expanded peripheral T cell antigen specificity was not determined.

The repertoire was sequenced with immunoSEQ multiplex PCR; TCRdb's copy has only in-frame clones and lacks some. The table shows 35,000 to 40,000 clones, with 70% to 90% occurring only once. The material sequenced was CD4+ or CD8+ T cells sorted from blood, taken in a trial of the OX40 agonist ivuxolimab. The origin of this receptor is an adult with an advanced solid tumor such as melanoma, head and neck, liver or kidney cancer.

This CDR3 reads CASSETMGPELIVAYEQYF. Here the CDR3 DNA reads TGTGCCAGCAGTGAAACTATGGGACCCGAATTAATAGTCGCCTACGAGCAGTACTTC. The gene calls are TRBV2 and TRBJ2-7, with D tentatively TRBD1 or TRBD2 (5 bases each). Per the germline V gene, CDR1 is SNHLY and CDR2 is FYNNEI. V was clipped by 2 bases and J by 2 bases, with 25 bases between them. The CDR3 sequence is 19 residues long.